This entry features one T cell receptor (beta chain) sequence. Antigen specificity is unknown. The record originates from a study of a mutant IDH1 vaccine in newly diagnosed glioma. TCRdb's copy holds only in-frame clones and misses some; the assay was immunoSEQ multiplex PCR. Among around 50,000 clones listed, less than 90% were seen once. Time point: week 35, safety follow-up. Alongside topical imiquimod, each dose of vaccine comprised 300 ug of mutant IDH1 20-mer peptide. Sample: PBMCs, taken from a glioma patient whose treatment included an IDH1 peptide vaccine. The sequence derives from a woman aged 18-29 years with glioma.

The CDR3 DNA is TGTGCCAGCAGCCCCGGACTTACGAACACCGGGGAGCTGTTTTTT. This translates into CASSPGLTNTGELFF. The J gene is TRBJ2-2, the V gene TRBV6-5, with D possibly TRBD2 on 5 matching bases. CDR3 length: 15 residues. The germline V gene encodes CDR1 MNHEY and CDR2 SVGAGI. V dropped 6 bases and J dropped 0 bases, with 11 bases sitting between them.